The 22 T cell receptor beta chains listed next were all sequenced from one sample in a study of T cell responses to AZD1222 COVID-19 vaccine. Data came from immunoSEQ multiplex PCR; TCRdb stores just in-frame clones and leaves some out. The sample holds around 150,000 clones, about nine tenths seen once. The sequenced sample was peripheral blood, obtained on day 0 of AZD1222 vaccination. These receptors were obtained from an adult in good health.

Here the CDR3 reads CASSWGTGVGSPLHF. The CDR3 DNA reads TGTGCCAGCAGTTGGGGTACAGGGGTAGGCTCACCCCTCCACTTT. This sequence joins TRBV27 and TRBJ1-6, with TRBD1 identical over 7 bases. V shed 4 bases, J shed 10 bases, and the junction held 10 bases outside the gene matches. Per germline, CDR1 MNHEY and CDR2 SMNVEV (reference sequence). The CDR3 has 15 amino acids.

The chain couples TRBV30 to TRBJ1-1; 9 bases line up with TRBD1. CDR3 size: 13 residues. In germline, CDR1 is GTSNPN, CDR2 SVGIG (reference sequence). J lost 7 bases, V lost 5 bases, and 8 bases had no gene match. DNA of the CDR3: TGTGCCTGGGTTCCGGGACAGGGAGTTGAAGCTTTCTTT. It codes for CAWVPGQGVEAFF.

The V gene is TRBV2, the J gene TRBJ1-6, with D hard to call. Germline lookup yields CDR1 SNHLY and CDR2 FYNNEI. This CDR3 is built from 16 residues. V gave up 7 bases and J gave up 2 bases, with 15 bases separating them. The CDR3 DNA is TGTGCCAGCACGGTCCCGGGAGGCACCTATAATTCACCCCTCCACTTT. Translated: CASTVPGGTYNSPLHF.

The chain links TRBV5-6 to TRBJ2-7; D is ambiguous. Germline V gives CDR1 SGHDT, CDR2 YYEEEE. V lost 2 bases, J lost 0 bases, and 6 bases lay in between. The CDR3 is 13 residues long. CDR3 DNA sequence: TGTGCCAGCAGCTTACCCTCCTCCTACGAGCAGTACTTC. Protein sequence: CASSLPSSYEQYF.

This clone was seen once. The V call is TRBV5-6, the J call TRBJ1-3; 10 bases map to TRBD1. The junction had 8 bases not matched to a gene; V was cut back by 2 bases and J by 9 bases. The V gene's germline CDR1 is SGHDT and CDR2 YYEEEE. This CDR3 has 15 amino acids. The CDR3 protein is CASSFGTGAPSTIYF. CDR3 nucleotide sequence: TGTGCCAGCAGCTTCGGGACAGGGGCCCCTAGCACCATATATTTT.

This clone has just one count. V gene TRBV28 combines with J gene TRBJ1-5, with TRBD1 as a possible D gene (6 bases). Germline CDR1 reads MDHEN; CDR2 reads SYDVKM. V was shortened by 1 base and J by 3 bases, with 10 bases between the two germline ends. The CDR3 is 15 residues long. CDR3 in amino acids: CASSLSRGFNQPQHF. The DNA for the CDR3 is TGTGCCAGCAGTTTATCGAGGGGGTTCAATCAGCCCCAGCATTTT.

The rearrangement joins TRBV2 to TRBJ1-1, with 10 bases matching TRBD1. The CDR3 sequence is 14 residues long. With 6 bases clipped from V and 7 bases from J, the junction kept 8 bases outside the gene matches. CDR1 and CDR2 from the germline V gene are SNHLY and FYNNEI. The chain's CDR3 is CASSGSGTGVEAFF. The CDR3 DNA reads TGTGCCAGCAGCGGCTCCGGGACAGGGGTTGAAGCTTTCTTT.

The gene calls are TRBV6-2 or TRBV6-3 and TRBJ1-5; no firm D call. The CDR3 totals 19 residues. Germline V gene lookup returns CDR1 MNHEY and CDR2 SVGEGT. Trimming removed 0 bases at V and 3 bases at J, with 21 bases between. CDR3 nucleotides: TGTGCCAGCAGTTACTCGATCTCTCAGAGGGCCCCTTTCAATCAGCCCCAGCATTTT. Protein sequence: CASSYSISQRAPFNQPQHF.

The chain joins TRBV4-3 to TRBJ2-7; D perhaps matches TRBD2 (6 bases). V lost 3 bases to trimming and J lost 2 bases, with 11 bases between them. This CDR3 has 14 residues. Germline V CDR1 and CDR2: LGHNA, YSLEER. This chain's CDR3 is CASSQDSGTYEQYF. CDR3 DNA: TGCGCCAGCAGCCAGGATAGCGGAACCTACGAGCAGTACTTC.

Written as DNA, the CDR3 is TGTGCCAGCAGCAAAGTCAGGCGGGTGAACACCGGGGAGCTGTTTTTT. Amino acids: CASSKVRRVNTGELFF. The chain has TRBV21-1 and TRBJ2-2; whether TRBD2, the table's D call, matches the DNA was not checked. TRBV21-1 is termed a pseudogene. The CDR3 is 16 residues long.

V gene TRBV28 combines with J gene TRBJ1-2; D is possibly TRBD1 (5 bases). The CDR3 sequence is 14 residues long. V was trimmed by 6 bases and J by 4 bases, leaving 15 bases between them. The germline CDR1 and CDR2 sequences are MDHEN and SYDVKM. Written as DNA, the CDR3 is TGTGCCAGCAGCCCTCAGGGAACCGGCTATGGCTACACCTTC. It translates to CASSPQGTGYGYTF.

A note on this clone: Germline is not matched at one junction end, which may reflect a read error. This chain connects TRBV6-1 to TRBJ2-3, with 10 bases aligning to TRBD2. The CDR3 extends over 19 amino acids. Germline V gene sequence: CDR1 MNHNS, CDR2 SASEGT. CDR3 protein: CASREGGLAGAPGGDTQYF. Written as DNA, the CDR3 is TGTGCCAGCAGAGAAGGAGGTCTAGCGGGAGCCCCTGGGGGAGATACGCAGTATTTT.

V gene TRBV6-2 or TRBV6-3 combines with J gene TRBJ2-3; 8 bases agree with TRBD1. Germline V gives CDR1 MNHEY, CDR2 SVGEGT. V lost 5 bases, J lost 2 bases, and 3 bases stayed unmatched. The CDR3 runs to 14 residues. The CDR3 reads CASSLDRVTDTQYF. In DNA form, the CDR3 reads TGTGCCAGCAGTCTGGACAGGGTCACAGATACGCAGTATTTT.

This chain uses TRBV28 with TRBJ2-7; D is perhaps TRBD2 (5 bases). Trimming stripped 5 bases from V and 0 bases from J, with 17 bases between. The CDR3 runs 16 residues. CDR1 MDHEN and CDR2 SYDVKM come from the germline V gene. CDR3 sequence: CASSPVGELSSYEQYF. The CDR3 nucleotides are TGTGCCAGCAGTCCGGTCGGGGAGCTGAGCTCCTACGAGCAGTACTTC.

The chain recombines TRBV30 with TRBJ1-1; D perhaps matches TRBD1 (5 bases). Germline V gene data show CDR1 as GTSNPN and CDR2 as SVGIG (reference sequence). The V end was cut by 8 bases, the J end by 0 bases, with 10 bases between. There are 12 residues in the CDR3. For the CDR3, the DNA is TGTGCCGGAGGACAATTGAACACTGAAGCTTTCTTT. It translates to CAGGQLNTEAFF.

With respect to this clone: At one of its ends the junction is not consistent with the germline gene, which may arise from a read error. V usage is TRBV7-2 and J usage is TRBJ2-7; 10 bases map to TRBD2. CDR3 size: 11 residues. Per the germline V gene, CDR1 is SGHTA and CDR2 is FQGNSA. The CDR3 loop is CASSSGTSAVF. For the CDR3, the DNA is TGTGCCAGCAGCTCCGGGACTAGCGCCGTCTTC.

The V and J genes are TRBV7-2 and TRBJ1-4, with TRBD1 matching 11 bases. The CDR3 has 18 amino acids. Germline V gene lookup returns CDR1 SGHTA and CDR2 FQGNSA. The ends lost 2 bases at V and 7 bases at J; junction bases unmatched: 12. The CDR3 region has the DNA TGTGCCAGCAGCTTAACAGGACAGGGGGCGAACGTCGCTGAAAAACTGTTTTTT. Encoded protein: CASSLTGQGANVAEKLFF.

The chain employs TRBV19 and TRBJ2-5; a weak D match, TRBD2 (5 bases). The CDR3 runs to 16 residues. Germline assignment: CDR1 LNHDA and CDR2 SQIVND (reference sequence). Trimming stripped 4 bases from V and 3 bases from J, with 18 bases between. This CDR3 reads CASSRGEAVGEETQYF. The DNA for the CDR3 is TGTGCCAGTAGTAGAGGTGAGGCAGTCGGGGAAGAGACCCAGTACTTC.

The chain links TRBV19 to TRBJ2-3; 9 bases are a match to TRBD1. This CDR3 is built from 16 residues. The germline gives CDR1 LNHDA, CDR2 SQIVND (reference sequence). The V segment lost 3 bases and the J segment 2 bases; nucleotides outside the gene matches: 6. CDR3 DNA sequence: TGTGCCAGTAGTATTGGGACAGGGTGGGCCACAGATACGCAGTATTTT. Translating gives CASSIGTGWATDTQYF.

The chain has TRBV6-5 and TRBJ1-3; tentatively, D is TRBD1 (5 bases). This CDR3 is built from 14 residues. Germline V gene lookup returns CDR1 MNHEY and CDR2 SVGAGI. Trimming pared 6 bases from V and 3 bases from J, leaving 12 bases between. The CDR3 spells CASRPGGDGNTIYF. The DNA for the CDR3 is TGTGCCAGCAGACCCGGGGGGGATGGAAACACCATATATTTT.

The V and J genes are TRBV5-6 and TRBJ2-7; D gene unclear. With 0 bases removed from V and 3 bases from J, the gap between germline ends came to 7 bases. Germline CDR1 is SGHDT and CDR2 is YYEEEE. The CDR3 is 13 amino acids. CDR3 residues: CASSLGGVYEQYF. The CDR3 DNA reads TGTGCCAGCAGCTTGGGAGGAGTCTACGAGCAGTACTTC. Looking up the rest from reference TRBV5-6 and TRBJ2-7 gives the full variable domain: DAGVTQSPTHLIKTRGQQVTLRCSPKSGHDTVSWYQQALGQGPQFIFQYYEEEERQRGNFPDRFSGHQFPNYSSELNVNALLLGDSALYLCASSLGGVYEQYFGPGTRLTVT.

The CDR3 nucleotides read TGTGCCAGCATCGGATCTGGCTCTGGAAACACCATATATTTT. Translated: CASIGSGSGNTIYF. The chain combines TRBV6-5 with TRBJ1-3, with D hard to call. The CDR3 loop spans 14 amino acids. Germline V lookup: CDR1 MNHEY, CDR2 SVGAGI. V shed 7 bases and J shed 0 bases, with 10 bases lying between them.